This T cell receptor (beta chain) was captured in a study of CD8+ T cells in alopecia areata. Overall study context: Treated patients were dosed with oral tofacitinib, taking 5 to 10 mg twice daily.

Treatment noted: oral pan-JAK inhibitor, 5-10 mg twice daily. Study results and caveats: The link between baseline CD8+ expansion and response remains uncertain with one nonresponder.

In regard to this clone: Its antigen is undetermined.

The CDR3 spans 12 residues. Trimming removed 3 bases from V and 8 bases from J, with 10 bases in between. Germline lookup yields CDR1 SGHAT and CDR2 FQNNGV. TCR sequencing used cDNA made by reverse transcription of extracted RNA. This table comes from immunoSEQ multiplex PCR, and its TCRdb copy is limited to in-frame clones, with some not included. Among about 210,000 clones listed, 66% were seen once. J is TRBJ1-2 and V is TRBV11-2, with D uncertain. The sequence was obtained from a human donor with alopecia areata. The input for sequencing was CD4+ T cells sorted from blood, taken at approximately week 45, from a patient treated with tofacitinib. The CDR3: CASSFNLGGYTF. CDR3 nucleotides: TGTGCCAGCAGCTTCAACCTCGGCGGCTACACCTTC.